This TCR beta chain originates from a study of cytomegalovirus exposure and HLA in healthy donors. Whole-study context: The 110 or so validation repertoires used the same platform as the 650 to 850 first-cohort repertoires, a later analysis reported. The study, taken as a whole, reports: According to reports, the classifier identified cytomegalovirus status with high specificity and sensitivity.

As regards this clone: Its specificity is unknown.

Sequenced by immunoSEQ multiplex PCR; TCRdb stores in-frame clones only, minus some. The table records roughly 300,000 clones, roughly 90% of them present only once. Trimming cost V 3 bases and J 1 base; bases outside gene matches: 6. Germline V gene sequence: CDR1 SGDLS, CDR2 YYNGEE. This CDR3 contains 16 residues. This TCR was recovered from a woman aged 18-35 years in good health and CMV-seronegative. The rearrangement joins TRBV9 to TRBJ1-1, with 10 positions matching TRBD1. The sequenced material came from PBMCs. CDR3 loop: CASSAETGGWNTEAFF. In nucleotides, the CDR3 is TGTGCCAGCAGCGCCGAGACAGGGGGCTGGAACACTGAAGCTTTCTTT.